The 21 T cell receptor beta chains below all came from one sample that was sequenced in a study of blood T cells in healthy people across ages. A J-beta primer mix and a sample-barcoded 5' primer were used in a second PCR of roughly 6 to 11 cycles. TCRdb re-derived calls from the 5' RACE reads in MiXCR, one entry per CDR3 protein. The top ten clones hold approximately 3.6% of a sample with a few hundred thousand distinct CDR3 sequences, about 27% of them seen once. These same data were also listed under a study on T cells of mothers and their children.

Specimen: blood. All receptors come from a boy aged 2-15 years in good health.

The chain couples TRBV20-1 to TRBJ2-7, with 10 positions matching TRBD2. Germline lookup yields CDR1 DFQATT and CDR2 SNEGSKA (reference sequence). V lost 6 bases to trimming and J lost 4 bases; unmatched junction nucleotides: 9. This CDR3 is 14 amino acids long. The CDR3 protein is CSATSGRASYEQYF. The DNA of the CDR3 is TGCAGTGCCACCAGCGGGAGGGCCTCGTACGAGCAGTACTTC.

J is TRBJ1-2 and V is TRBV9, with D perhaps matching TRBD1 (5 bases). The CDR3 extends over 17 amino acids. The germline gives CDR1 SGDLS, CDR2 YYNGEE. Trimming took 4 bases from V and 2 from J, leaving 21 bases between them. The CDR3 loop is CASSSGGTRVGNYGYTF. The CDR3 DNA reads TGTGCCAGCAGCTCGGGGGGGACTAGAGTGGGAAACTATGGCTACACCTTC.

The chain employs TRBV5-1 and TRBJ1-2, with D hard to call. The V gene lost 0 bases and the J gene lost 4 bases, with 10 bases spanning the gap. The CDR3 has 14 residues. The germline gives CDR1 SGHRS, CDR2 YFSETQ. This chain's CDR3 is CASSLGADTYGYTF. DNA for the CDR3: TGCGCCAGCAGCTTGGGGGCTGACACCTATGGCTACACCTTC.

Only a few counts were recorded for this clonotype. The chain links TRBV20-1 to TRBJ2-1; 11 bases fit TRBD1. Germline lookup yields CDR1 DFQATT and CDR2 SNEGSKA (reference sequence). V shed 0 bases, J shed 9 bases, and the junction held 16 bases outside the gene matches. This CDR3 comprises 18 residues. CDR3 nucleotides: TGCAGTGCTAGAGATGCGAGGCTATATCGGACAGGGGGCATTGAGCAGTTCTTC. Amino acids: CSARDARLYRTGGIEQFF.

The chain combines TRBV10-1 with TRBJ2-3, with TRBD1 as a possible D gene (5 bases). Germline values: CDR1 WNHNN, CDR2 SYGVQD (reference sequence). V lost 3 bases to trimming and J lost 3 bases, with 10 bases between them. CDR3 length: 14 residues. The CDR3 loop reads CASSDGRATDTQYF. CDR3 DNA: TGCGCCAGCAGTGACGGCAGGGCGACAGATACGCAGTATTTT.

The table lists this clonotype with a few counts. The V and J genes are TRBV25-1 and TRBJ1-2, with D unresolved. The CDR3 extends over 14 amino acids. Germline CDR1 MGHDK, CDR2 SYGVNS. The V end lost 2 bases, the J end lost 1 base, and 8 bases lay between the germline ends. CDR3 in amino acids: CASSERRVNYGYTF. CDR3 nucleotides: TGTGCCAGCAGTGAAAGGAGGGTTAACTATGGCTACACCTTC.

The chain recombines TRBV5-1 with TRBJ2-7; D is perhaps TRBD2 (7 bases). The CDR3 totals 17 residues. Germline CDR1 reads SGHRS; CDR2 reads YFSETQ. The ends were cut back, 4 bases at V and 4 bases at J, with 24 bases in the middle. CDR3: CASSVSASGGERYEQYF. In nucleotides, the CDR3 is TGCGCCAGCAGCGTTTCGGCTTCGGGGGGCGAAAGGTACGAGCAGTACTTC.

This clonotype was seen a few times. The rearrangement links TRBV5-5 to TRBJ2-7; 7 bases align to TRBD2. The junction had 6 bases not matched to a gene; V was cut back by 2 bases and J by 4 bases. The germline CDR1 and CDR2 sequences are SGHKS and YYEKEE (reference sequence). The CDR3 sequence is 14 residues long. The CDR3 nucleotides are TGTGCCAGCAGCTTCGCGGGAGTTGTTTACGAGCAGTACTTC. It encodes CASSFAGVVYEQYF.

V is TRBV2 and J is TRBJ2-1; 7 nucleotides match TRBD2. This CDR3 spans 15 amino acids. V was clipped by 3 bases and J by 6 bases; unmatched bases: 8. Germline CDR1 is SNHLY and CDR2 is FYNNEI. The CDR3 DNA is TGTGCCAGCAGTGACCCGCGGGAGAGTGGCAATGAGCAGTTCTTC. Amino acid sequence: CASSDPRESGNEQFF. The full variable domain, in which reference TRBV2 and TRBJ2-1 provide the parts outside the CDR3, is EPEVTQTPSHQVTQMGQEVILRCVPISNHLYFYWYRQILGQKVEFLVSFYNNEISEKSEIFDDQFSVERPDGSNFTLKIRSTKLEDSAMYFCASSDPRESGNEQFFGPGTRLTVL.

J is TRBJ2-5 and V is TRBV7-3, with TRBD2 matching 8 bases. The last part of the DNA fits TRBJ2-1 better; the J call may be wrong. Germline V gene data show CDR1 as SGHTA and CDR2 as FQGTGA. The CDR3 has 15 amino acids. CDR3 DNA: TGTGCCAGCAGCTCCGTCGGACTAGCAATCAATGAGCAGTTCTTC. Its protein is CASSSVGLAINEQFF.

In its sample, this clonotype was seen a few times. The chain has TRBV9 and TRBJ2-5, with 8 nucleotides matching TRBD1. Germline V gives CDR1 SGDLS, CDR2 YYNGEE. This CDR3 region has 16 residues. V shed 0 bases and J 5 bases; nucleotides not matched to a gene: 9. The CDR3 sequence is CASSVDVTGAFETQYF. The DNA for the CDR3 is TGTGCCAGCAGCGTAGACGTGACAGGGGCATTCGAGACCCAGTACTTC.

This clonotype has a handful of counts. This chain joins TRBV29-1 and TRBJ2-1, with D possibly called TRBD1 or TRBD2 (5 bases each). The germline V gene encodes CDR1 SQVTM and CDR2 ANQGSEA. Between the trimmed V and J ends, which lost 6 bases and 6 bases, there was a span of 15 bases. The CDR3 is 13 residues long. CDR3 coding DNA: TGCAGCGTGGAAACGGGACGGTCCAATGAGCAGTTCTTC. It is translated as CSVETGRSNEQFF.

This clonotype was picked up a small number of times. The genes are TRBV3-1 and TRBJ2-3; 7 nucleotides agree with TRBD2. CDR1 is LGHDT and CDR2 is YNNKEL in the germline V gene (reference sequence). The CDR3 contains 15 residues. V lost 1 base to trimming and J lost 5 bases; unmatched junction nucleotides: 6. The CDR3 coding sequence is TGTGCCAGCAGCCAAGGAGGACTAGTTGAAGATACGCAGTATTTT. Its translation is CASSQGGLVEDTQYF.

This clonotype has more than one count but fewer than ten. The chain carries TRBV2 and TRBJ2-5; D remains unclear. Trimming cost V 8 bases and J 3 bases, with 13 bases left between them. Looked up from germline, CDR1 is SNHLY and CDR2 is FYNNEI. The length of the CDR3 is 13 residues. The CDR3 nucleotides are TGTGCCAGCTCCAAAATGAGAAAAGAGACCCAGTACTTC. Protein product: CASSKMRKETQYF.

The genes are TRBV5-4 and TRBJ2-5; D possibly matches TRBD1 or TRBD2 (5 bases each). The CDR3 length is 14 residues. CDR1 and CDR2 (germline): SGHNT, YYREEE (reference sequence). Trimming stripped 2 bases from V and 2 bases from J, with 10 bases between. The DNA for the CDR3 is TGTGCCAGCAGCTTCCGGGGACCACAAGAGACCCAGTACTTC. Protein sequence: CASSFRGPQETQYF.

This clonotype was counted a few times. Relative to the germline gene, one junction end is altered; a read error may explain this. This chain joins TRBV24-1 and TRBJ2-5; 7 bases align to TRBD1. Germline CDR1 reads KGHDR; CDR2 reads SFDVKD. The CDR3 covers 9 residues. The CDR3 loop reads CATIGTADF. The CDR3 region has the DNA TGTGCCACAATCGGGACAGCGGACTTC.

The table lists this clonotype with a few counts. The chain employs TRBV11-2 and TRBJ2-3; D not resolved. Germline loops: CDR1 SGHAT, CDR2 FQNNGV. The CDR3 contains 14 residues. V shed 0 bases and J shed 0 bases, with 4 bases lying between them. The CDR3 reads CASSLEGSTDTQYF. In DNA form, the CDR3 reads TGTGCCAGCAGCTTAGAAGGGAGCACAGATACGCAGTATTTT.

This clonotype was seen more than once but under ten times. The V gene is TRBV29-1, the J gene TRBJ2-6; D remains ambiguous. CDR3 size: 13 residues. Germline assignment: CDR1 SQVTM and CDR2 ANQGSEA. Trimming took off 3 bases at V and 4 bases at J, with 7 bases between the two ends. DNA of the CDR3: TGCAGCGTTGATGCCGAGGGGGCCAACGTCCTGACTTTC. Translated: CSVDAEGANVLTF.

V is TRBV20-1 and J is TRBJ2-7; 9 bases line up with TRBD1. V dropped 6 bases and J dropped 4; count of bases not matched to a gene: 7. Germline assignment: CDR1 DFQATT and CDR2 SNEGSKA (reference sequence). The CDR3 sequence is 13 residues long. CDR3 sequence reads: CSAPGTGIYEQYF. The DNA of the CDR3 is TGCAGTGCCCCTGGGACAGGGATATACGAGCAGTACTTC.

The chain combines TRBV7-6 with TRBJ2-1, with TRBD2 identical over 7 bases. V trimming: 1 base; J trimming: 3 bases; junction bases outside the gene matches: 6. The length of the CDR3 is 16 residues. Germline-derived CDR1 and CDR2 are SGHVS and FNYEAQ. The CDR3 here is CASSLVAGLGYNEQFF. The DNA for the CDR3 is TGTGCCAGCAGCTTAGTGGCAGGACTAGGCTACAATGAGCAGTTCTTC. Filled out from reference TRBV7-6 and TRBJ2-1, the complete variable domain reads GAGVSQSPRYKVTKRGQDVALRCDPISGHVSLYWYRQALGQGPEFLTYFNYEAQQDKSGLPNDRFSAERPEGSISTLTIQRTEQRDSAMYRCASSLVAGLGYNEQFFGPGTRLTVL.

The CDR3 DNA reads as TGCAGTGCTCCGGGACCGACTACTTACGAGCAGTACTTC. It specifies CSAPGPTTYEQYF. The chain recombines TRBV20-1 with TRBJ2-7, with D tentatively TRBD1 or TRBD2 (5 bases each). The V end was cut by 5 bases, the J end by 4 bases, with 15 bases between. This CDR3 is 13 amino acids long. Germline V gives CDR1 DFQATT, CDR2 SNEGSKA (reference sequence).